Below, 15 T cell receptor beta chains from the same sample are listed, as sequenced in a study of T-cell reconstitution after alpha-beta-depleted transplantation in children. This sample's TCRbeta library carried unique molecular identifier barcodes. A single record per CDR3 protein comes from TCRdb applying MiXCR to the PCR reads. The sample lists under 850,000 distinct CDR3 sequences; 13% were seen once. This sample comprised PBMCs, obtained before TCRalphabeta/CD19-depleted stem cell transplant. Every receptor here comes from a girl aged 2 to 9 with congenital amegakaryocytic thrombocytopenia, due to receive a stem cell transplant.

This clonotype has a count of ten or more. The chain couples TRBV5-6 to TRBJ2-7; D ambiguous. V lost 0 bases to trimming and J lost 0 bases, with 13 bases between them. Germline lookup yields CDR1 SGHDT and CDR2 YYEEEE. This CDR3 has 16 residues. Written as DNA, the CDR3 is TGTGCCAGCAGCTTGGTAGACCGGGCTAGCTCCTACGAGCAGTACTTC. Its protein is CASSLVDRASSYEQYF.

This clonotype was seen ten or more times. In DNA, the CDR3 is TGCAGTGCTAGAAGGGTACCTGGCGGGACCTACAATGAGCAGTTCTTC. Protein: CSARRVPGGTYNEQFF. V gene TRBV20-1 combines with J gene TRBJ2-1, with D perhaps TRBD2 (6 bases). The V gene lost 2 bases and the J gene lost 2 bases, with 16 bases spanning the gap. The CDR3 is made up of 16 amino acids. Looked up from germline, CDR1 is DFQATT and CDR2 is SNEGSKA (reference sequence).

The chain is built from TRBV20-1 and TRBJ2-3; D might be TRBD1 or TRBD2, each matching 5 bases. The germline CDR1 and CDR2 sequences are DFQATT and SNEGSKA (reference sequence). The CDR3 is 16 amino acids. V dropped 5 bases and J dropped 4 bases, with 22 bases sitting between them. CDR3: CSAGSRASWSADTQYF. The CDR3 DNA is TGCAGTGCTGGAAGCAGGGCTAGCTGGAGTGCAGATACGCAGTATTTT.

This clonotype was detected ten times or more. The chain recombines TRBV20-1 with TRBJ1-2; 7 bases match TRBD1. The trim removed 6 bases at V and 2 bases at J, leaving 6 bases unmatched. The length of the CDR3 is 13 residues. The germline CDR1 and CDR2 sequences are DFQATT and SNEGSKA (reference sequence). DNA for the CDR3: TGCAGTGCCGTCGCGGGACAGAACTATGGCTACACCTTC. Translation gives CSAVAGQNYGYTF.

V gene TRBV19 combines with J gene TRBJ1-5; 7 nucleotides align to TRBD1. The V gene's germline CDR1 is LNHDA and CDR2 SQIVND (reference sequence). V dropped 5 bases and J dropped 0; count of bases not matched to a gene: 1. The CDR3 consists of 14 residues. The CDR3 loop is CASSGTVSNQPQHF. DNA for the CDR3: TGTGCCAGTAGTGGGACAGTTAGCAATCAGCCCCAGCATTTT.

V gene TRBV5-6 combines with J gene TRBJ2-1; D might be TRBD1 (5 bases). V lost 3 bases to trimming and J lost 0 bases, with 13 bases between them. This CDR3 contains 16 residues. Looked up from germline, CDR1 is SGHDT and CDR2 is YYEEEE. The CDR3 sequence is CASSWQGVSSYNEQFF. The CDR3 bases are TGTGCCAGCAGCTGGCAGGGTGTTAGCTCCTACAATGAGCAGTTCTTC.

In its sample, this clonotype was seen many times. The chain combines TRBV12-3 or TRBV12-4 with TRBJ2-1, with D perhaps matching TRBD2 (5 bases). V shed 5 bases and J shed 6 bases, with 14 bases lying between them. This CDR3 spans 14 amino acids. The CDR3 nucleotides read TGTGCCAGCAGTACTAGGTATTTCGGCAATGAGCAGTTCTTC. It yields the protein CASSTRYFGNEQFF.

In regard to this clonotype: Its ends do not fully match the called genes, so a read error is possible. The chain links TRBV24-1 to TRBJ2-2, with a weak D call TRBD2 (6 bases). The CDR3 runs 18 residues. Germline V lookup: CDR1 KGHDR, CDR2 SFDVKD. In DNA, the CDR3 is TGTGCCACCAGTGATACGGGACCCAAGGCGGGGAACACCGGGGAGCTGTCTTTT. This encodes CATSDTGPKAGNTGELSF.

This clonotype was detected ten times or more. J is TRBJ2-1 and V is TRBV20-1; D call uncertain. This CDR3 has 10 amino acids. Germline V gives CDR1 DFQATT, CDR2 SNEGSKA (reference sequence). V gave up 6 bases and J gave up 9 bases, with 9 bases separating them. The CDR3: CSAERLEQFF. The DNA of the CDR3 is TGCAGTGCAGAACGACTTGAGCAGTTCTTC.

V is TRBV9 and J is TRBJ1-1; TRBD1 aligns across 7 bases. The CDR3 totals 16 residues. Trimming cost V 3 bases and J 3 bases; bases outside gene matches: 11. Germline CDR1 SGDLS, CDR2 YYNGEE. The CDR3 DNA reads as TGTGCCAGCAGCGCCGAGGGAAGGGGGCCTTACACTGAAGCTTTCTTT. Residues: CASSAEGRGPYTEAFF. Together with reference TRBV9 and TRBJ1-1, the CDR3 gives the full variable domain: DSGVTQTPKHLITATGQRVTLRCSPRSGDLSVYWYQQSLDQGLQFLIQYYNGEERAKGNILERFSAQQFPDLHSELNLSSLELGDSALYFCASSAEGRGPYTEAFFGQGTRLTVV.

This clonotype was detected many times. The chain joins TRBV28 to TRBJ2-1; unclear D gene. Germline V gene sequence: CDR1 MDHEN, CDR2 SYDVKM. Trimming shortened V by 7 bases and J by 7 bases, and 5 bases separated the two germline ends. This CDR3 has 10 residues. CDR3 region: CASKSNEQFF. For the CDR3, the DNA is TGTGCCAGCAAGTCGAATGAGCAGTTCTTC. The full variable domain, its missing parts supplied by reference TRBV28 and TRBJ2-1, is DVKVTQSSRYLVKRTGEKVFLECVQDMDHENMFWYRQDPGLGLRLIYFSYDVKMKEKGDIPEGYSVSREKKERFSLILESASTNQTSMYLCASKSNEQFFGPGTRLTVL.

This clonotype was observed many times. The chain combines TRBV7-9 with TRBJ2-3; D gene uncertain. Germline lookup yields CDR1 SEHNR and CDR2 FQNEAQ (reference sequence). The CDR3 is 15 residues long. The V gene lost 4 bases and the J gene lost 0 bases, with 11 bases spanning the gap. CDR3 DNA sequence: TGTGCCAGCAGCTCCCCCCGTCTAAGCACAGATACGCAGTATTTT. This gives the protein CASSSPRLSTDTQYF.

This clonotype was seen more than once but under ten times. J is TRBJ2-5 and V is TRBV5-1; tentatively, D is TRBD1 (5 bases). The length of the CDR3 is 12 residues. V lost 10 bases and J 7 bases, leaving 17 bases between the germline ends. Per germline, CDR1 SGHRS and CDR2 YFSETQ. The CDR3 loop is CAGLFEGATQYF. The DNA of the CDR3 is TGCGCCGGATTATTTGAAGGGGCGACCCAGTACTTC.

This clonotype appeared many times. The V and J genes are TRBV20-1 and TRBJ2-7; no clear D gene. Germline CDR1 is DFQATT and CDR2 is SNEGSKA (reference sequence). V was cut by 6 bases and J by 5 bases, with 17 bases left in between. This CDR3 has 13 residues. CDR3 residues: CSASALTPHEQYF. CDR3 DNA sequence: TGCAGTGCCTCGGCTCTTACACCCCACGAGCAGTACTTC.

Worth noting for this clonotype: A much larger clone differs by one base, so this may be a read error. V and J are TRBV5-1 and TRBJ2-1, with 16 bases matching TRBD2. J gave up 11 bases and V 1 base, and 12 bases lay outside the gene matches. Per the germline V gene, CDR1 is SGHRS and CDR2 is YFSETQ. There are 18 residues in the CDR3. The CDR3: CASSLIGTSGRVGNKQFF. The CDR3 coding sequence is TGCGCCAGCAGCTTGATCGGGACTAGCGGGAGGGTAGGTAATAAGCAGTTCTTC.